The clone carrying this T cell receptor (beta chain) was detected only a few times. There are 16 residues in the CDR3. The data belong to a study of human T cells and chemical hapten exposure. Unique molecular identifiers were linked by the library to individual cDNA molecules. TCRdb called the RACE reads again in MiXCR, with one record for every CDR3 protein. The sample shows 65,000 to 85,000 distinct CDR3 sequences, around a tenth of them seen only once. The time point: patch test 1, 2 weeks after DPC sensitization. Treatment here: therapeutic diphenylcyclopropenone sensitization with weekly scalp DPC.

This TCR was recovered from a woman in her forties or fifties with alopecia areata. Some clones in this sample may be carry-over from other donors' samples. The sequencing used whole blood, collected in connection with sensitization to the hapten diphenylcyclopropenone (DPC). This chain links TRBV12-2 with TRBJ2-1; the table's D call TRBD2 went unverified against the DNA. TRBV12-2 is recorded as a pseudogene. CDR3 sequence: CASRLDLAGGRHEQFF. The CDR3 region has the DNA TGTGCAAGTCGCTTAGACCTAGCGGGAGGGCGACATGAGCAGTTCTTC.